These 15 T cell receptor beta chains share one sample of origin, sequenced in a study of human T cells and chemical hapten exposure. As to time point: patch test 1, 2 weeks after DPC sensitization. Treatment of the sample: therapeutic diphenylcyclopropenone sensitization with weekly scalp DPC. TCRdb used MiXCR to reprocess the RACE reads, holding one entry per CDR3 protein. The sample lists roughly 120,000 distinct CDR3 sequences, 9% to 13% occurring once. The source material was whole blood, sampled in connection with sensitization to the hapten diphenylcyclopropenone (DPC). These receptors came from a woman between 45 and 65 years old with alopecia areata. Some clones in this sample may be carry-over from other donors' samples.

Only one count was recorded for this clonotype. The chain uses TRBV5-1 and TRBJ2-5, with D tentatively TRBD1 or TRBD2 (5 bases each). Germline CDR1 and CDR2: SGHRS and YFSETQ. This CDR3 has 15 amino acids. V was clipped by 0 bases and J by 3 bases, with 12 bases between them. For the CDR3, the DNA is TGCGCCAGCAGCTTGGGGCCCGGGACCGAAGAGACCCAGTACTTC. Translating gives CASSLGPGTEETQYF.

The rearrangement links TRBV21-1 to TRBJ1-1; the DNA was not used to check the table's D call, TRBD1. TRBV21-1 corresponds to a pseudogene. The CDR3 loop spans 16 amino acids. The CDR3 region is CASSNKINGGNTEAFF. Written as DNA, the CDR3 is TGTGCCAGCAGCAACAAAATTAACGGGGGGAACACTGAAGCTTTCTTT.

The chain combines TRBV29-1 with TRBJ1-4; possible D gene TRBD1, 6 bases. CDR1 SQVTM and CDR2 ANQGSEA come from the germline V gene. Trimming took 7 bases from V and 3 from J, leaving 12 bases between them. The CDR3 covers 13 residues. The CDR3 nucleotides are TGCAGCGCCGGGGGACAACCTAATGAAAAACTGTTTTTT. Amino acid sequence: CSAGGQPNEKLFF. The full variable domain, with the rest looked up from reference TRBV29-1 and TRBJ1-4, is SAVISQKPSRDICQRGTSLTIQCQVDSQVTMMFWYRQQPGQSLTLIATANQGSEATYESGFVIDKFPISRPNLTFSTLTVSNMSPEDSSIYLCSAGGQPNEKLFFGSGTQLSVL.

The chain recombines TRBV7-9 with TRBJ1-1; D not certain. The length of the CDR3 is 12 residues. The V end was cut by 8 bases, the J end by 0 bases, with 7 bases between. Per germline, CDR1 SEHNR and CDR2 FQNEAQ (reference sequence). The CDR3 region has the DNA TGTGCCAGCGTACTCATGAACACTGAAGCTTTCTTT. Amino acids: CASVLMNTEAFF.

This clonotype was seen ten or more times. V is TRBV12-3 or TRBV12-4 and J is TRBJ1-1; 7 bases line up with TRBD1. V trimming: 3 bases; J trimming: 5 bases; junction bases outside the gene matches: 3. The CDR3 covers 13 residues. CDR3 protein: CASSFTRGTEAFF. The CDR3 coding sequence is TGTGCCAGCAGTTTTACCAGGGGGACTGAAGCTTTCTTT.

The chain recombines TRBV7-8 with TRBJ1-1, with D uncertain. The CDR3 extends over 13 amino acids. Trimming stripped 1 base from V and 7 bases from J, with 10 bases between. From germline, CDR1 is SGHVS and CDR2 FQNEAQ. The CDR3 is CASSLGHKDEAFF. Here the CDR3 DNA reads TGTGCCAGCAGCTTAGGGCATAAGGATGAAGCTTTCTTT.

The rearrangement uses TRBV11-2 and TRBJ2-7, with a tentative D call TRBD2 (5 bases). The CDR3 extends over 15 amino acids. Deletions cut 3 bases from V and 0 bases from J, with 12 bases between. Germline loops: CDR1 SGHAT, CDR2 FQNNGV. CDR3 bases: TGTGCCAGCAGCTTGCAGAGGAGGAGCTCCTACGAGCAGTACTTC. The encoded protein is CASSLQRRSSYEQYF.

CDR3 amino acids: CASTRGTLNTEAFF. The CDR3 bases are TGTGCCAGCACCCGAGGGACCTTGAACACTGAAGCTTTCTTT. The chain combines TRBV28 with TRBJ1-1, with D possibly TRBD1 on 5 matching bases. The V and J ends lost 7 bases and 0 bases respectively, with 12 bases between them. CDR3 length: 14 amino acids. Germline V gene lookup returns CDR1 MDHEN and CDR2 SYDVKM.

This clonotype came up many times. The chain links TRBV7-9 to TRBJ2-7; 8 bases line up with TRBD1. From germline, CDR1 is SEHNR and CDR2 FQNEAQ (reference sequence). This CDR3 is 14 amino acids long. V dropped 1 base and J dropped 3; count of bases not matched to a gene: 2. CDR3 coding DNA: TGTGCCAGCAGCTTAGGGACAGGGTACTACGAGCAGTACTTC. It specifies CASSLGTGYYEQYF. The full variable domain, in which reference TRBV7-9 and TRBJ2-7 provide the parts outside the CDR3, is DTGVSQNPRHKITKRGQNVTFRCDPISEHNRLYWYRQTLGQGPEFLTYFQNEAQLEKSRLLSDRFSAERPKGSFSTLEIQRTEQGDSAMYLCASSLGTGYYEQYFGPGTRLTVT.

The chain employs TRBV3-1 and TRBJ2-1; D unclear. V dropped 0 bases and J dropped 10 bases, with 4 bases sitting between them. Looked up from germline, CDR1 is LGHDT and CDR2 is YNNKEL (reference sequence). This CDR3 spans 11 amino acids. The CDR3: CASSQDQEQFF. CDR3 DNA sequence: TGTGCCAGCAGCCAAGATCAGGAGCAGTTCTTC.

The chain couples TRBV11-2 to TRBJ1-4; D might be TRBD1 (6 bases). The V gene's germline CDR1 is SGHAT and CDR2 FQNNGV. The CDR3 covers 15 residues. The V gene lost 4 bases and the J gene lost 8 bases, with 17 bases spanning the gap. Written as DNA, the CDR3 is TGTGCCAGCAGCTCGATGGGACAAATTGGGGAAAAACTGTTTTTT. Its protein is CASSSMGQIGEKLFF.

This clonotype was seen a handful of times. The V call is TRBV18, the J call TRBJ1-1; 7 bases are a match to TRBD1. The CDR3 extends over 15 amino acids. V trimming: 3 bases; J trimming: 4 bases; junction bases outside the gene matches: 8. Germline V lookup: CDR1 KGHSH, CDR2 LQKENI. CDR3 loop: CASSPSTGLSTEAFF. CDR3 sequence (DNA): TGTGCCAGCTCACCCTCGACAGGGTTGTCCACTGAAGCTTTCTTT.

The sample holds a few counts of this clonotype. V gene TRBV29-1 combines with J gene TRBJ2-7; TRBD1 aligns across 9 bases. Looked up from germline, CDR1 is SQVTM and CDR2 is ANQGSEA. With V trimmed by 6 bases and J by 5 bases, 8 bases remained unmatched. The CDR3 runs to 13 residues. The CDR3 region has the DNA TGCAGCGTCCCGGGACAGGGCTTAGACGAGCAGTACTTC. Its protein is CSVPGQGLDEQYF.

This rearrangement joins TRBV5-4 to TRBJ2-3; 7 positions match TRBD1. Germline CDR1 and CDR2: SGHNT and YYREEE (reference sequence). This CDR3 contains 14 residues. J gave up 2 bases and V 4 bases, and 4 bases lay outside the gene matches. CDR3 sequence reads: CASSTGQITDTQYF. The CDR3 DNA sequence: TGTGCCAGCAGCACGGGACAGATCACAGATACGCAGTATTTT.

The V and J genes are TRBV20-1 and TRBJ2-1; 7 bases fit TRBD2. The CDR3 runs 13 residues. Losses at the gene ends were 3 bases for V and 8 bases for J; bases not matched to a gene: 7. CDR1 DFQATT and CDR2 SNEGSKA come from the germline V gene (reference sequence). DNA for the CDR3: TGCAGTGCTAGGGCCCCTGGGAGGGATGAGCAGTTCTTC. Its protein is CSARAPGRDEQFF.